This T cell receptor (beta chain) was sequenced during a study of CD4+ T cells in melanoma (dated by TCRdb to the early 2020s). Regarding the complete study: Neoantigen-specific CD4+ T cells in human melanoma were investigated in the study. Overall study outcomes, separate from this receptor: Neoantigen-specific CD4+ T cells were reported to be correlated with the function of CD8+ T cells, macrophages and B cells. According to the report, neoantigen-specific CD4+ T cells in melanoma displayed diverse differentiation states.

Sequences MDHEN (CDR1) and SYDVKM (CDR2) are obtained from the germline V gene. The CDR3 runs 15 residues from the cysteine to the phenylalanine. The only DNA kept is the CDR3, 45 bases in frame from the first base. V sheds 3 bases and J sheds 2 bases, leaving 14 bases between their ends. Donors were patients with melanoma. Libraries were constructed by the immunoSEQ multiplex PCR assay. TCRdb re-hosts the immuneACCESS table, in-frame sequences only. Its copies lack some clones; in the studies checked, an unresolved V gene accounts for under half of them, and the cause for the rest is not known. The sample yields 45,000 or so clones; roughly nine tenths were counted once. Approximately 12% of the sample is held by the ten biggest clonotypes. Concerning this clone: The clone's antigen remains unknown. Nothing much larger sits one base from this clone, and base qualities are not available.

The sequence joins TRBV28 to TRBJ2-7; a tentative D match to TRBD1 spans 6 bases. The receptor was isolated from a human donor with melanoma. Sequenced: peripheral blood. The DNA reads TGTGCCAGCAGTTTGTATCAGGGGCCGGCCTACGAGCAGTACTTC. Protein translation: CASSLYQGPAYEQYF.